Below, one T cell receptor (beta chain) is given with its context. Its antigen is unknown. Data came from immunoSEQ multiplex PCR; TCRdb stores just in-frame clones and leaves some out. The table lists about 1.1 million clones, 78% of them singletons, with under 0.8% in the top ten. There are 14 residues in the CDR3. V shed 6 bases and J shed 3 bases, with 12 bases lying between them. Germline V CDR1 and CDR2: MNHNY, SVGAGI (reference sequence). These data come from a study of shared clonotypes between healthy human individuals. Whole-study context: The study used three CD4 naive, three CD4 memory, two CD8 naive and one CD8 memory plate per donor.

Study results and caveats: Sequencing depth was expected to influence donor clonotype sharing.

V and J are TRBV6-6 and TRBJ1-5; D may be TRBD1 (5 bases). The TCR comes from a man aged 18 to 30 in good health. Some clones in this sample may be carry-over from other donors' samples. Sequencing was done on a sample of memory CD4+ T cells from PBMCs. Subset noted: CD45RA-negative fraction. The CDR3 region has the DNA TGTGCCAGCAGGGGGCGAGAGTCCAATCAGCCCCAGCATTTT. It yields the protein CASRGRESNQPQHF.